Listed here is a single TCR beta chain. Per the original data handling: Estimates of nucleated cell counts were drawn from the amplification of reference gene primers. Here immunoSEQ multiplex PCR was the method, and the copy in TCRdb shows in-frame clones only, minus some. The V and J calls and clone size come from that table; D and trimming were worked out from the DNA. Of over 200,000 clones listed, approximately 88% are singletons. Germline V gene sequence: CDR1 SGHNT, CDR2 YYREEE (reference sequence). V was trimmed by 0 bases and J by 8 bases, leaving 11 bases between them. The CDR3 has 13 amino acids. These data originate in a study of blood T cell repertoires in COVID-19. As for the study in general: Material from acute and convalescent COVID-19 was sourced from the United States, Italy and Spain. The cDNA or gDNA used as material had been derived from T cells, B-cell-depleted T cells, or PBMCs.

The V and J genes are TRBV5-4 and TRBJ1-2; TRBD1 might be the D (6 bases). The clonotype originates from a young woman who had been exposed to COVID-19. Sequences were obtained from PBMCs or T cells enriched from blood (not recorded which). Written as DNA, the CDR3 is TGTGCCAGCAGCTTGGTTCACAGGGACGGCTACACCTTC. Translating it yields CASSLVHRDGYTF.